This TCR beta chain originates from a study of T cells in Graves' hyperthyroidism and ophthalmopathy. The diagnostic basis comprised clinical symptoms, serum thyroxine and TRAb, thyroid ultrasound and orbital computed tomography. Fresh peripheral blood, around 10 ml of it, supplied the PBMCs. V lost 0 bases and J lost 2, with 7 bases in between. The CDR3 runs 14 residues. Per the germline V gene, CDR1 is SGHTA and CDR2 is FQGNSA. Amplified TCR beta CDR3 regions derived from RNA transcripts. During a first-round RT-PCR of the TCR CDR3, the HTBI primer set was used. TCRdb reprocessed the multiplex PCR reads with MiXCR, giving one entry per CDR3 protein. Counted here are nearly 750,000 distinct CDR3 sequences, 30% to 40% occurring once; the ten biggest clones make up less than 35%. Study-level points and caveats: Most thyroid-expanded clonotypes above 0.001 were also found in blood. Ophthalmopathy, as predicted by the model, came a median roughly 6.8 months after the prediction.

A remark on this clonotype: As yet, its antigen is unknown.

The chain has TRBV7-2 and TRBJ1-2; tentative D call: TRBD1 (5 bases). This sequence originates from a woman aged 40 to 50 with Graves' hyperthyroidism. The sample comprised blood. CDR3: CASSLADTNYGYTF. The CDR3 DNA sequence: TGTGCCAGCAGCTTAGCGGACACCAACTATGGCTACACCTTC.